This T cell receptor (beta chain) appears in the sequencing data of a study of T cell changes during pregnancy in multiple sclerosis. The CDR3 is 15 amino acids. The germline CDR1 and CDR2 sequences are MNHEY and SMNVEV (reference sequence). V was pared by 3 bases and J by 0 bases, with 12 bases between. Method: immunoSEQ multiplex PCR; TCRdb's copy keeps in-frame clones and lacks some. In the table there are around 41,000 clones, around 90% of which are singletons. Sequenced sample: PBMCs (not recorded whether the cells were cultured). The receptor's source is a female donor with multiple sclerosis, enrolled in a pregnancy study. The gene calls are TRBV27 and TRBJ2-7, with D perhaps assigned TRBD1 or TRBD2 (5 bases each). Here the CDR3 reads CASSFEQAGSYEQYF. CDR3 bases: TGTGCCAGCAGTTTTGAACAGGCGGGCTCCTACGAGCAGTACTTC.